The 18 T cell receptor beta chains below all came from one sample that was sequenced in a study of T-cell reconstitution after alpha-beta-depleted transplantation in children. This sample's TCRbeta library carried unique molecular identifier barcodes. TCRdb passed the PCR reads through MiXCR, listing each CDR3 protein once. The data show around 340,000 distinct CDR3 sequences, about an eighth seen once. Sequencing used PBMCs, obtained from the stem cell graft. The receptors shown here come from a human donor who donated a stem cell graft to a child with Fanconi anemia.

The sample holds a few counts of this clonotype. The V and J genes are TRBV19 and TRBJ2-2; no definite D call. V lost 1 base and J 0 bases, leaving 6 bases between the germline ends. Germline values: CDR1 LNHDA, CDR2 SQIVND (reference sequence). CDR3 length equals 15 residues. The CDR3: CASSIAAANTGELFF. CDR3 DNA sequence: TGTGCCAGTAGTATAGCAGCAGCGAACACCGGGGAGCTGTTTTTT.

This clonotype was counted between two and nine times. The chain combines TRBV6-1 with TRBJ2-1; 7 nucleotides agree with TRBD1. The CDR3 has 15 residues. J gave up 2 bases and V 5 bases, and 6 bases lay outside the gene matches. From germline, CDR1 is MNHNS and CDR2 SASEGT. The CDR3 region has the DNA TGTGCCAGCAGTCCTGACAGGGTCCCCTACAATGAGCAGTTCTTC. This codes for CASSPDRVPYNEQFF.

The chain is built from TRBV6-4 and TRBJ2-5, with a weak D call TRBD1 (7 bases). This CDR3 has 15 amino acids. Germline V gene data show CDR1 as MRHNA and CDR2 as SNTAGT. V was cut by 3 bases and J by 0 bases, with 11 bases left in between. The DNA for the CDR3 is TGTGCCAGCAGTGAGCAGGGGGGCCACCAAGAGACCCAGTACTTC. Translating gives CASSEQGGHQETQYF.

The rearrangement joins TRBV12-3 or TRBV12-4 to TRBJ2-2; 8 nucleotides align to TRBD2. The V gene end was trimmed by 6 bases and the J gene end by 7 bases; junction bases not matched to a gene: 16. The CDR3 loop spans 17 amino acids. CDR3 loop: CASSPPSGGGDNGELFF. For the CDR3, the DNA is TGTGCCAGCAGCCCTCCATCGGGGGGGGGCGATAACGGGGAGCTGTTTTTT.

This clonotype was counted a few times. This chain links TRBV3-1 with TRBJ2-1; D uncertain. This CDR3 is built from 15 residues. Germline loops: CDR1 LGHDT, CDR2 YNNKEL (reference sequence). The V end was cut by 4 bases, the J end by 0 bases, with 10 bases between. The CDR3 bases are TGTGCCAGCAGCCTACTTATGAGCTCCTACAATGAGCAGTTCTTC. This codes for CASSLLMSSYNEQFF.

This clonotype was detected a few times. The J gene is TRBJ2-7, the V gene TRBV2; either TRBD1 or TRBD2 may supply D (6 bases each). This CDR3 has 13 amino acids. The germline V gene has CDR1 SNHLY and CDR2 FYNNEI. V shed 8 bases and J shed 5 bases, with 16 bases lying between them. CDR3 sequence: CASLGGWGDEQYF. The CDR3 DNA reads TGTGCCAGCCTTGGGGGCTGGGGGGACGAGCAGTACTTC.

This rearrangement joins TRBV7-2 to TRBJ2-7; 7 bases match TRBD1. Germline-derived CDR1 and CDR2 are SGHTA and FQGNSA. Trimming removed 4 bases from V and 5 bases from J; junction bases left unmatched: 5. The CDR3 is made up of 13 amino acids. For the CDR3, the DNA is TGTGCCAGCAGCTATGGACAGGCCCACGAGCAGTACTTC. It codes for CASSYGQAHEQYF.

V usage is TRBV20-1 and J usage is TRBJ2-3; no reliable D call. From germline, CDR1 is DFQATT and CDR2 SNEGSKA (reference sequence). V was pared by 3 bases and J by 0 bases, with 7 bases between. This CDR3 is built from 13 residues. The DNA of the CDR3 is TGCAGTGCTAGTGGAAGCAGCACAGATACGCAGTATTTT. Translation: CSASGSSTDTQYF.

This clonotype was seen more than once but under ten times. The chain employs TRBV11-2 and TRBJ2-5; possible D gene TRBD2, 6 bases. Germline CDR1 reads SGHAT; CDR2 reads FQNNGV. Trimming cost V 5 bases and J 5 bases, with 15 bases left between them. This CDR3 has 14 amino acids. CDR3 nucleotide sequence: TGTGCCAGCAGCCCGTTGACTAGTTCGGAGACCCAGTACTTC. The encoded protein is CASSPLTSSETQYF.

This clonotype has at least ten counts. At one boundary the junction diverges from the germline segment, which might be a read error. V is TRBV5-1 and J is TRBJ2-1; 9 positions match TRBD1. Germline assignment: CDR1 SGHRS and CDR2 YFSETQ. This CDR3 contains 16 residues. This CDR3 is CASSPTGTGKYSEQFF. The CDR3 DNA is TGCGCCAGCAGCCCAACCGGGACAGGGAAATACAGTGAGCAGTTCTTC.

J is TRBJ1-4 and V is TRBV20-1; D call uncertain. Trimming took off 1 base at V and 0 bases at J, with 6 bases between the two ends. This CDR3 region has 14 residues. Germline values: CDR1 DFQATT, CDR2 SNEGSKA (reference sequence). CDR3 nucleotides: TGCAGTGCTAGAGGAGATGCAACTAATGAAAAACTGTTTTTT. Translating it yields CSARGDATNEKLFF.

The chain recombines TRBV6-2 or TRBV6-3 with TRBJ2-2, with D unclear. The V gene's germline CDR1 is MNHEY and CDR2 SVGEGT. The CDR3 has 12 residues. Trimming shortened V by 6 bases and J by 7 bases, and 9 bases separated the two germline ends. The CDR3: CASSPTVGELFF. DNA of the CDR3: TGTGCCAGCAGCCCTACGGTCGGGGAGCTGTTTTTT.

The sample holds many counts of this clonotype. The genes are TRBV29-1 and TRBJ2-7; possible D gene TRBD2, 6 bases. The V gene's germline CDR1 is SQVTM and CDR2 ANQGSEA. This CDR3 has 13 residues. Trimming stripped 1 base from V and 4 bases from J, with 11 bases between. CDR3 protein: CSVEVGGWYEQYF. Written as DNA, the CDR3 is TGCAGCGTTGAAGTGGGAGGATGGTACGAGCAGTACTTC.

The V call is TRBV2, the J call TRBJ2-5; D gene unclear. The V end was cut by 3 bases, the J end by 4 bases, with 6 bases between. Germline V gene sequence: CDR1 SNHLY, CDR2 FYNNEI. The CDR3 contains 12 residues. The CDR3 nucleotides are TGTGCCAGCAGTGACTTTGGAGAGACCCAGTACTTC. Translated, it gives CASSDFGETQYF.

The J gene is TRBJ2-3, the V gene TRBV5-1; D is unresolved. This CDR3 is built from 17 residues. CDR1 and CDR2 from the germline V gene are SGHRS and YFSETQ. Trimming took 0 bases from V and 0 from J, leaving 14 bases between them. The CDR3 protein is CASSLEVSGTSTDTQYF. In DNA form, the CDR3 reads TGCGCCAGCAGCTTGGAGGTCTCGGGTACCAGCACAGATACGCAGTATTTT.

This clonotype was picked up many times. The V and J genes are TRBV7-2 and TRBJ1-2; D not resolved. The germline V and J ends were trimmed by 3 bases and 5 bases, with 16 bases remaining between them. The CDR3 consists of 15 residues. CDR1 SGHTA and CDR2 FQGNSA come from the germline V gene. The CDR3 spells CASSFPGRPKYGYTF. In DNA, the CDR3 is TGTGCCAGCAGCTTCCCGGGCCGACCGAAATATGGCTACACCTTC.

This clonotype has ten or more counts. V gene TRBV28 combines with J gene TRBJ1-1; D gene unclear. CDR3 size: 13 residues. Germline CDR1 and CDR2: MDHEN and SYDVKM. With 3 bases removed from V and 5 bases from J, the gap between germline ends came to 10 bases. The CDR3 DNA reads TGTGCCAGCAGTTTTTCGGCGGGGACTGAAGCTTTCTTT. This sequence encodes CASSFSAGTEAFF. Full variable domain (rest looked up from reference TRBV28 and TRBJ1-1): DVKVTQSSRYLVKRTGEKVFLECVQDMDHENMFWYRQDPGLGLRLIYFSYDVKMKEKGDIPEGYSVSREKKERFSLILESASTNQTSMYLCASSFSAGTEAFFGQGTRLTVV.

This clonotype appeared a single time. Given a much more abundant clone one base away, this may be a read error. The genes are TRBV7-2 and TRBJ2-4, with D uncertain. CDR3 length: 13 amino acids. V dropped 1 base and J dropped 8 bases, with 9 bases sitting between them. In germline, CDR1 is SGHTA, CDR2 FQGNSA. The CDR3 sequence is CASSLGIRDIQYF. DNA of the CDR3: TGTGCCAGCAGCTTAGGTATAAGGGACATTCAGTACTTC.